Below are 25 T cell receptor beta chains sequenced from a single sample in a study of blood T cell repertoires in COVID-19. The data were produced by immunoSEQ multiplex PCR, yet TCRdb's version contains in-frame clones alone and is incomplete. The sample has some 200,000 clones; roughly 90% are singletons. The sequenced material came from PBMCs or T cells enriched from blood (not recorded which). The source of these receptors is a woman aged 45-59 years in a cohort exposed to, infected with or recovered from COVID-19 (not recorded which).

V gene TRBV9 combines with J gene TRBJ1-6; D is perhaps TRBD1 (5 bases). The V end was cut by 3 bases, the J end by 13 bases, with 11 bases between. CDR1 SGDLS and CDR2 YYNGEE come from the germline V gene. This CDR3 comprises 12 residues. CDR3 nucleotide sequence: TGTGCCAGCAGCGCCGACAGCTCCCCCCTCCACTTT. Protein sequence: CASSADSSPLHF.

The V call is TRBV2, the J call TRBJ2-7; 7 bases agree with TRBD1. V was pared by 8 bases and J by 0 bases, with 4 bases of the junction left unmatched. The CDR3 totals 13 residues. Germline-derived CDR1 and CDR2 are SNHLY and FYNNEI. In DNA, the CDR3 is TGTGCCAGCTTACGGGACAGCTCCTACGAGCAGTACTTC. Amino acids: CASLRDSSYEQYF.

J is TRBJ1-1 and V is TRBV5-4; possibly TRBD1 for D (5 bases). Germline V CDR1 and CDR2: SGHNT, YYREEE (reference sequence). The V and J ends lost 4 bases and 4 bases respectively, with 11 bases between them. The CDR3 sequence is 13 residues long. The CDR3 is CASSGDSTTEAFF. The CDR3 DNA follows: TGTGCCAGCAGCGGAGACAGCACCACTGAAGCTTTCTTT.

This chain joins TRBV14 and TRBJ1-1, with 7 nucleotides matching TRBD1. Germline CDR1 SGHDN, CDR2 FVKESK. V was clipped by 3 bases and J by 0 bases; unmatched bases: 10. This CDR3 is 17 amino acids long. CDR3 loop: CASSHRPPGTVNTEAFF. CDR3 sequence (DNA): TGTGCCAGCAGCCACCGACCCCCGGGGACAGTGAACACTGAAGCTTTCTTT. The full variable domain, its missing parts supplied by reference TRBV14 and TRBJ1-1, is EAGVTQFPSHSVIEKGQTVTLRCDPISGHDNLYWYRRVMGKEIKFLLHFVKESKQDESGMPNNRFLAERTGGTYSTLKVQPAELEDSGVYFCASSHRPPGTVNTEAFFGQGTRLTVV.

This chain uses TRBV5-1 with TRBJ1-3, with D perhaps matching TRBD1 (5 bases). V shed 2 bases and J shed 0 bases, with 12 bases lying between them. Germline CDR1 SGHRS, CDR2 YFSETQ. The CDR3 extends over 16 amino acids. The CDR3, as DNA: TGCGCCAGCAGCTTTGAACAGGCCGCCTCTGGAAACACCATATATTTT. Residues: CASSFEQAASGNTIYF. Supplemented by reference TRBV5-1 and TRBJ1-3, the full variable domain reads KAGVTQTPRYLIKTRGQQVTLSCSPISGHRSVSWYQQTPGQGLQFLFEYFSETQRNKGNFPGRFSGRQFSNSRSEMNVSTLELGDSALYLCASSFEQAASGNTIYFGEGSWLTVV.

The chain combines TRBV5-6 with TRBJ2-5; D may be TRBD1 (6 bases). With 2 bases removed from V and 5 bases from J, the gap between germline ends came to 13 bases. Germline assignment: CDR1 SGHDT and CDR2 YYEEEE. The CDR3 totals 14 residues. CDR3 amino acids: CASSFAGVRETQYF. For the CDR3, the DNA is TGTGCCAGCAGCTTCGCAGGGGTGAGGGAGACCCAGTACTTC.

The table lists this clone with a count of one. The chain uses TRBV11-2 and TRBJ1-6, with D possibly matching TRBD1 (5 bases). The length of the CDR3 is 15 residues. From germline, CDR1 is SGHAT and CDR2 FQNNGV. V shed 1 base and J shed 6 bases, with 10 bases lying between them. The CDR3 is CASSLARVVNSPLHF. The CDR3 DNA is TGTGCCAGCAGCTTAGCCAGGGTTGTTAATTCACCCCTCCACTTT.

This clone turned up a few times. The chain carries TRBV10-3 and TRBJ2-2; TRBD1 agrees at 9 bases. Germline CDR1 reads ENHRY; CDR2 reads SYGVKD. The CDR3 totals 13 residues. V was pared by 9 bases and J by 7 bases, with 6 bases of the junction left unmatched. The DNA for the CDR3 is TGTGCCATAGGGACAGGGCAACGCGGGGAGCTGTTTTTT. Protein sequence: CAIGTGQRGELFF.

The gene calls are TRBV6-6 and TRBJ2-7; 8 nucleotides align to TRBD2. The germline V gene encodes CDR1 MNHNY and CDR2 SVGAGI (reference sequence). This CDR3 comprises 16 residues. The ends lost 2 bases at V and 3 bases at J; junction bases unmatched: 9. CDR3 in DNA: TGTGCCAGCAGTTACCCGACGCGGGGGGAGGTCTACGAGCAGTACTTC. Protein: CASSYPTRGEVYEQYF.

J is TRBJ2-4 and V is TRBV3-1 (or the pseudogene TRBV3-2), with D unresolved. This CDR3 has 15 residues. V lost 0 bases, J lost 0 bases, and 6 bases lay in between. Per germline, CDR1 LGHDT and CDR2 YNNKEL (reference sequence). The CDR3 loop is CASSQERVAKNIQYF. The CDR3 region has the DNA TGTGCCAGCAGCCAAGAACGAGTAGCCAAAAACATTCAGTACTTC.

The gene calls are TRBV6-1 and TRBJ1-5, with 9 bases fitting TRBD1. The trim removed 4 bases at V and 2 bases at J, leaving 9 bases unmatched. Per germline, CDR1 MNHNS and CDR2 SASEGT. The CDR3 length is 17 residues. The CDR3 reads CASSGGQGRIGNQPQHF. The DNA for the CDR3 is TGTGCCAGCAGTGGGGGACAGGGAAGAATAGGCAATCAGCCCCAGCATTTT.

V is TRBV2 and J is TRBJ1-3; D is undetermined. This CDR3 contains 14 residues. V dropped 3 bases and J dropped 1 base, with 7 bases sitting between them. CDR1 SNHLY and CDR2 FYNNEI come from the germline V gene. The CDR3 nucleotides read TGTGCCAGCAGTGACATCAGGTCTGGAAACACCATATATTTT. Encoded protein: CASSDIRSGNTIYF.

This chain joins TRBV5-1 and TRBJ1-3; TRBD1 agrees at 8 bases. Germline trimming cut 4 bases from V and 5 bases from J; bases unmatched to any gene: 5. The germline V gene has CDR1 SGHRS and CDR2 YFSETQ. CDR3 length equals 14 residues. CDR3 in DNA: TGCGCCAGCAGCGGCCAGGGGGCTCGAAACACCATATATTTT. It encodes CASSGQGARNTIYF.

The rearrangement joins TRBV7-3 to TRBJ2-3; the match to TRBD2 covers 11 bases. CDR3 length: 15 amino acids. V shed 5 bases and J 1 base; nucleotides not matched to a gene: 2. The germline V gene encodes CDR1 SGHTA and CDR2 FQGTGA. CDR3 sequence reads: CASSQGLAGTDTQYF. The CDR3, as DNA: TGTGCCAGCAGCCAGGGACTAGCGGGCACAGATACGCAGTATTTT. Based on the CDR3 plus reference TRBV7-3 and TRBJ2-3, the full variable domain is GAGVSQTPSNKVTEKGKYVELRCDPISGHTALYWYRQSLGQGPEFLIYFQGTGAADDSGLPNDRFFAVRPEGSVSTLKIQRTERGDSAVYLCASSQGLAGTDTQYFGPGTRLTVL.

This chain joins TRBV28 and TRBJ1-2; TRBD1 matches at 9 bases. This CDR3 spans 18 amino acids. J was trimmed by 4 bases and V by 6 bases; bases with no gene match: 18. Germline CDR1 and CDR2: MDHEN and SYDVKM. The DNA for the CDR3 is TGTGCCAGCAGAGCCAGAGGTGGGACAGGGTATAATAGCTATGGCTACACCTTC. Its translation is CASRARGGTGYNSYGYTF.

This clone was detected only once. V and J are TRBV4-3 and TRBJ1-4; maybe TRBD1 (5 bases). The CDR3 runs to 15 residues. V lost 0 bases to trimming and J lost 8 bases, with 13 bases between them. Germline V gene data show CDR1 as LGHNA and CDR2 as YSLEER. CDR3 nucleotides: TGCGCCAGCAGCCAAGATTACGGACAACTAGAAAAACTGTTTTTT. Its protein product is CASSQDYGQLEKLFF.

The table lists this clone with a count of one. The chain employs TRBV5-5 and TRBJ1-5; tentatively, D is TRBD1 (6 bases). Germline values: CDR1 SGHKS, CDR2 YYEKEE (reference sequence). V was shortened by 0 bases and J by 6 bases, with 10 bases between the two germline ends. The CDR3 spans 14 residues. In nucleotides, the CDR3 is TGTGCCAGCAGCTTGGAAAGGGGGGGTCAGCCCCAGCATTTT. This encodes CASSLERGGQPQHF.

The chain uses TRBV7-2 and TRBJ2-2, with TRBD1 matching 7 bases. From germline, CDR1 is SGHTA and CDR2 FQGNSA. The CDR3 sequence is 17 residues long. J was trimmed by 6 bases and V by 1 base; bases with no gene match: 11. The CDR3 sequence: CASSLGRGQVTPGELFF. CDR3 bases: TGTGCCAGCAGCTTAGGGAGAGGACAGGTGACGCCCGGGGAGCTGTTTTTT.

In its sample, this clone was seen a few times. This rearrangement joins TRBV5-1 to TRBJ1-2, with 9 bases that match TRBD1. The V gene end was trimmed by 1 base and the J gene end by 5 bases; junction bases not matched to a gene: 9. CDR1 SGHRS and CDR2 YFSETQ come from the germline V gene. CDR3 size: 16 residues. The CDR3 region is CASSLSSLQGAYGYTF. The CDR3 region has the DNA TGCGCCAGCAGCTTGTCATCACTACAGGGGGCTTATGGCTACACCTTC. Based on the CDR3 plus reference TRBV5-1 and TRBJ1-2, the full variable domain is KAGVTQTPRYLIKTRGQQVTLSCSPISGHRSVSWYQQTPGQGLQFLFEYFSETQRNKGNFPGRFSGRQFSNSRSEMNVSTLELGDSALYLCASSLSSLQGAYGYTFGSGTRLTVV.

The chain couples TRBV6-2 or TRBV6-3 to TRBJ1-2; the D gene is possibly TRBD1 (6 bases). V lost 3 bases, J lost 5 bases, and 16 bases lay in between. CDR1 and CDR2 (germline): MNHEY, SVGEGT. The CDR3 length is 15 residues. In nucleotides, the CDR3 is TGTGCCAGCAGTTATCCCACAGGGCTGAGGTATGGCTACACCTTC. This encodes CASSYPTGLRYGYTF.

The chain carries TRBV4-1 and TRBJ2-1; D not resolved. This CDR3 spans 17 amino acids. Germline V gene lookup returns CDR1 MGHRA and CDR2 YSYEKL. V lost 0 bases, J lost 0 bases, and 12 bases lay in between. This chain's CDR3 is CASSQEFVADSYNEQFF. CDR3 coding DNA: TGCGCCAGCAGCCAAGAATTCGTGGCAGACTCCTACAATGAGCAGTTCTTC.

The genes are TRBV19 and TRBJ1-4; possible D gene TRBD1, 5 bases. This CDR3 is built from 14 residues. V dropped 6 bases and J dropped 3 bases, with 11 bases sitting between them. Germline V gene sequence: CDR1 LNHDA, CDR2 SQIVND (reference sequence). The CDR3 sequence: CASRRRGANEKLFF. The CDR3 nucleotides are TGTGCCAGTAGGCGTCGGGGGGCTAATGAAAAACTGTTTTTT.

V and J are TRBV7-8 and TRBJ2-3; D gene unclear. This CDR3 has 12 residues. The V and J ends lost 3 bases and 5 bases respectively, with 6 bases between them. The germline CDR1 and CDR2 sequences are SGHVS and FQNEAQ. In nucleotides, the CDR3 is TGTGCCAGCAGCTTCCCAGGAGATACGCAGTATTTT. This gives the protein CASSFPGDTQYF.

This chain connects TRBV5-5 to TRBJ2-3; TRBD2 agrees at 13 bases. The ends lost 5 bases at V and 4 bases at J; junction bases unmatched: 4. CDR1 SGHKS and CDR2 YYEKEE come from the germline V gene (reference sequence). The length of the CDR3 is 15 residues. CDR3 sequence: CASSWTSGGSDTQYF. The DNA of the CDR3 is TGTGCCAGCAGTTGGACTAGCGGGGGCTCAGATACGCAGTATTTT.

V is TRBV9 and J is TRBJ2-5; D is possibly TRBD2 (7 bases). Germline V CDR1 and CDR2: SGDLS, YYNGEE. V dropped 10 bases and J dropped 5 bases, with 21 bases sitting between them. This CDR3 contains 14 residues. The CDR3 DNA reads as TGTGCCTCCAACCTGGGAGGGGGAGGGGAGACCCAGTACTTC. Amino acids: CASNLGGGGETQYF.